These T cell receptor beta chains were read from a single sample in a study of cytomegalovirus exposure and HLA in healthy donors. The data were produced by immunoSEQ multiplex PCR, yet TCRdb's version contains in-frame clones alone and is incomplete. The sample totals tens of thousands of clones. Specimen: PBMCs. The receptors shown here come from a woman between 40 and 55 years old in good health and CMV-seropositive. Both conserved end residues are part of each CDR3. A D gene is named only where the DNA matches it firmly.

j_gene: TRBJ2-7; d_gene: -; v_gene: TRBV7-2; CDR3aa: CASSQDGSYYEQYF; CDR3nt: TGTGCCAGCAGCCAAGACGGGTCTTACTACGAGCAGTACTTC
j_gene: TRBJ1-6; d_gene: -; v_gene: TRBV6-5; CDR3aa: CASSYSGGDSPLHF; CDR3nt: TGTGCCAGCAGTTACTCGGGGGGAGATTCACCCCTCCACTTT
j_gene: TRBJ2-3; d_gene: -; v_gene: TRBV27; CDR3aa: CASKAGIADTQYF; CDR3nt: TGTGCCAGCAAGGCGGGGATCGCAGATACGCAGTATTTT
j_gene: TRBJ1-5; d_gene: TRBD1; v_gene: TRBV11-2; CDR3aa: CASSQDRGRIGPQHF; CDR3nt: TGTGCCAGCAGTCAAGATAGGGGGCGCATCGGGCCCCAGCATTTT
j_gene: TRBJ1-1; d_gene: TRBD1; v_gene: TRBV7-3; CDR3aa: CASSPTGGVGTEAFF; CDR3nt: TGTGCCAGCAGCCCCACAGGGGGCGTAGGGACTGAAGCTTTCTTT
j_gene: TRBJ2-7; d_gene: TRBD2; v_gene: TRBV7-9; CDR3aa: CASSAIAGGIYEQYF; CDR3nt: TGTGCCAGCAGCGCAATAGCGGGAGGTATCTACGAGCAGTACTTC
j_gene: TRBJ2-2; d_gene: -; v_gene: TRBV28; CDR3aa: CASSLSGNTGELFF; CDR3nt: TGTGCCAGCAGTTTATCAGGGAACACCGGGGAGCTGTTTTTT
j_gene: TRBJ2-2; d_gene: TRBD2; v_gene: TRBV19; CDR3aa: CASSLSGLVSGELFF; CDR3nt: TGTGCCAGTAGTCTATCGGGACTAGTCTCCGGGGAGCTGTTTTTT
j_gene: TRBJ2-5; d_gene: TRBD1; v_gene: TRBV6-5; CDR3aa: CASSYTQGQDWPQYF; CDR3nt: TGTGCCAGCAGTTACACCCAAGGACAGGACTGGCCCCAGTACTTC
j_gene: TRBJ2-2; d_gene: TRBD1; v_gene: TRBV7-9; CDR3aa: CASSPGQGFSTGELFF; CDR3nt: TGTGCCAGCAGCCCAGGACAGGGGTTCTCCACCGGGGAGCTGTTTTTT
j_gene: TRBJ2-7; d_gene: TRBD1; v_gene: TRBV15; CDR3aa: CATSRMGQHSYEQYF; CDR3nt: TGTGCCACCAGCAGAATGGGACAGCACTCCTACGAGCAGTACTTC
j_gene: TRBJ1-1; d_gene: -; v_gene: TRBV4-3; CDR3aa: CASSQDIRGAEAFF; CDR3nt: TGCGCCAGCAGCCAAGATATCCGGGGAGCAGAAGCTTTCTTT
j_gene: TRBJ2-2; d_gene: TRBD2; v_gene: TRBV7-3; CDR3aa: CASSKGLAGLDTGELFF; CDR3nt: TGTGCCAGCAGCAAGGGACTAGCGGGATTGGACACCGGGGAGCTGTTTTTT
j_gene: TRBJ1-3; d_gene: -; v_gene: TRBV10-3; CDR3aa: CAACQGLRNTIYF; CDR3nt: TGTGCCGCTTGCCAGGGACTCCGGAACACCATATATTTT
j_gene: TRBJ2-1; d_gene: -; v_gene: TRBV7-2; CDR3aa: CASSSSSTVSEQFF; CDR3nt: TGTGCCAGCAGCTCTAGTTCGACGGTGAGCGAGCAGTTCTTC
j_gene: TRBJ1-1; d_gene: -; v_gene: TRBV5-4; CDR3aa: CASSLGRPGTGDKEAFF; CDR3nt: TGTGCCAGCAGCTTGGGACGTCCAGGGACGGGAGATAAGGAAGCTTTCTTT
j_gene: TRBJ2-7; d_gene: TRBD1; v_gene: TRBV5-5; CDR3aa: CASSTGTGGVEQYF; CDR3nt: TGTGCCAGCAGCACCGGGACAGGGGGCGTCGAGCAGTACTTC
j_gene: TRBJ2-3; d_gene: -; v_gene: TRBV7-2; CDR3aa: CASSLNGGAGDTQYF; CDR3nt: TGTGCCAGCAGCTTAAACGGGGGTGCAGGGGATACGCAGTATTTT
j_gene: TRBJ1-5; d_gene: TRBD1; v_gene: TRBV15; CDR3aa: CATSRDLDRVLGYSNQPQHF; CDR3nt: TGTGCCACCAGCAGAGATCTAGACAGGGTCCTAGGTTATAGCAATCAGCCCCAGCATTTT
j_gene: TRBJ2-7; d_gene: TRBD1; v_gene: TRBV11-3; CDR3aa: CASSFWTGESYEQYF; CDR3nt: TGTGCCAGCAGCTTTTGGACAGGGGAGAGCTACGAGCAGTACTTC
j_gene: TRBJ2-1; d_gene: TRBD2; v_gene: TRBV6-6; CDR3aa: CASSYGFSGGYNEQFF; CDR3nt: TGTGCCAGCAGTTACGGTTTTAGCGGGGGCTACAATGAGCAGTTCTTC